These T cell receptor beta chains were read from a single sample in a study of blood T cell repertoires in COVID-19. Method: immunoSEQ multiplex PCR; TCRdb's copy keeps in-frame clones and lacks some. This sample has approximately 440,000 clones, with about 90% found just once. The sample comprised PBMCs or T cells enriched from blood (not recorded which). These receptors were obtained from a man aged 18 to 30 who had recovered from COVID-19. Both conserved end residues are part of each CDR3. D genes are given only for firm matches. Not every row has a clone size; where given, it reads once, few, many or a size class.

D gene | clone size | J gene | V gene | CDR3 DNA | CDR3 protein
NA | NA | TRBJ1-1 | TRBV6-5 | TGTGCCAGCAGTTACTCGCCCGCGACAGGCACTGAAGCTTTCTTT | CASSYSPATGTEAFF
TRBD1 | NA | TRBJ1-5 | TRBV3-1/TRBV3-2 | TGTGCCAGCAGCCAAGGGACAGGGCTAAATCAGCCCCAGCATTTT | CASSQGTGLNQPQHF
TRBD2 | NA | TRBJ2-3 | TRBV4-1 | TGCGCCAGCAGCCAAGATCTTGTTATTAGCGGGAACACAGATACGCAGTATTTT | CASSQDLVISGNTDTQYF
TRBD1 | NA | TRBJ2-7 | TRBV12-3/TRBV12-4 | TGTGCCACCCGGGGACAGGGAGAAACCAAGCAGTACTTC | CATRGQGETKQYF
NA | NA | TRBJ1-1 | TRBV28 | TGTGCCAGCACTGGCAGGGGTTCACACACTGAAGCTTTCTTT | CASTGRGSHTEAFF
TRBD1 | NA | TRBJ1-2 | TRBV6-5 | TGTGCCAGCATTAACAGGGGCCGACAAATCTATGGCTACACCTTC | CASINRGRQIYGYTF
TRBD2 | NA | TRBJ2-1 | TRBV11-2 | TGTGCCAGCAGCTTACCCGGACTAGCGGGGACATACAATGAGCAGTTCTTC | CASSLPGLAGTYNEQFF
TRBD2 | NA | TRBJ2-3 | TRBV6-5 | TGTGCCAGCAGCCGACTAGCGGGAGGGAATACGCAGTATTTT | CASSRLAGGNTQYF
TRBD2 | once | TRBJ2-7 | TRBV5-1 | TGCGCCAGCAGTTTGAGCGGGAGCACCTTTTACGAGCAGTACTTC | CASSLSGSTFYEQYF
NA | NA | TRBJ1-1 | TRBV7-9 | TGTGCCAGCAGCCTAAAAGGGGGCACTGAAGCTTTCTTT | CASSLKGGTEAFF
NA | NA | TRBJ1-2 | TRBV13 | TGTGCCAGCAGCTTGGCCACCTATGGCTACACCTTC | CASSLATYGYTF
NA | NA | TRBJ1-4 | TRBV3-1/TRBV3-2 | TGTGCCAGCAGCCAAGATCTAGAGTTGCGGGAAAAACTGTTTTTT | CASSQDLELREKLFF
TRBD1 | NA | TRBJ1-5 | TRBV11-2 | TGTGCCAGCAGCCCAGAGGGACAGGGGCAGCCCCAGCATTTT | CASSPEGQGQPQHF
TRBD1 | NA | TRBJ1-5 | TRBV19 | TGTGCCAGTAGTATTCGGACAGGGGGGACTCATGGTCCAAGCAATCAGCCCCAGCATTTT | CASSIRTGGTHGPSNQPQHF
NA | few | TRBJ1-2 | TRBV15 | TGTGCCACCAGCAGAGACGGGGAGGGTTTTCGGGGCTACACCTTC | CATSRDGEGFRGYTF
NA | NA | TRBJ1-1 | TRBV2 | TGTGCCAGCAGGGGTCCTCTCACAGGGCGTAACACTGAAGCTTTCTTT | CASRGPLTGRNTEAFF
NA | NA | TRBJ1-3 | TRBV3-1/TRBV3-2 | TGTGCCAGCAGCCCACACACCATAGGGGGTCGAGGAAACACCATATATTTT | CASSPHTIGGRGNTIYF
NA | NA | TRBJ2-2 | TRBV6-4 | TGTGCCACCAAGCAGGGGACAACTACCGGGGAGCTGTTTTTT | CATKQGTTTGELFF
TRBD2 | NA | TRBJ2-1 | TRBV27 | TGTGCCAGCAGACCTAGCGGATGGCGCAATGAGCAGTTCTTC | CASRPSGWRNEQFF
TRBD2 | NA | TRBJ2-1 | TRBV2 | TGTGCCAGCCAGATGGGACTAGCGGGGGCAGATGAGCAGTTCTTC | CASQMGLAGADEQFF
TRBD2 | NA | TRBJ2-1 | TRBV3-1/TRBV3-2 | TGTGCCAGCAGCCAAGATCCAGGACTAGCGAGACAGTTCTTC | CASSQDPGLARQFF
TRBD2 | NA | TRBJ2-5 | TRBV2 | TGTGCCAGCAGTGCAGGACTAGGCGAGACCCAGTACTTC | CASSAGLGETQYF
NA | NA | TRBJ1-1 | TRBV5-4 | TGTGCCAGCAGCTTGTACAGCCAGAACACTGAAGCTTTCTTT | CASSLYSQNTEAFF
TRBD1 | NA | TRBJ1-6 | TRBV6-6 | TGTGCCAGCAGTTACTCCGACCCGGGACAGGGTTCACCCCTCCACTTT | CASSYSDPGQGSPLHF
NA | NA | TRBJ2-1 | TRBV19 | TGTGCCAGTAGTCACTATCGATTACAGGGCCCCGGAAGAGGTGAGCAGTTCTTC | CASSHYRLQGPGRGEQFF
NA | NA | TRBJ1-2 | TRBV7-9 | TGTGCCAGCAGCTTCTTCCTAGCGGGGCCCGGCTATGGCTACACCTTC | CASSFFLAGPGYGYTF
NA | NA | TRBJ2-7 | TRBV11-2 | TGTGCCAGCAGCTTCAGGGTTGGGAACGAGCAGTACTTC | CASSFRVGNEQYF